This T cell receptor (beta chain) derives from a study of response to subunit inactivated influenza vaccine. General study results and limits: Authors suggested that a seasonal influenza vaccination recruits few new T cells each time.

This CDR3 comprises 15 residues. After removal of 6 bases from V and 2 bases from J, the junction contained 6 bases not matched to a gene. This clonotype was seen more than once but under ten times. Its cognate antigen is unknown. TCRdb re-derived calls from the RT-PCR reads in MiXCR, one entry per CDR3 protein. The profile shows around 750,000 distinct CDR3 sequences, 21% of them singletons. The sequencing here drew on PBMCs from blood, taken around 5 days after vaccination. The chain carries TRBV12-3 or TRBV12-4 and TRBJ2-3, with 9 bases matching TRBD2. The origin of this receptor is a man between 45 and 60 years old who received an inactivated influenza vaccine. The CDR3 DNA reads as TGTGCCAGCAGCACCGGACTAGCGTTCACAGATACGCAGTATTTT. Residues: CASSTGLAFTDTQYF.